These 22 T cell receptor beta chains share one sample of origin, sequenced in a study of cytomegalovirus exposure and HLA in healthy donors. Only in-frame clones appear in the TCRdb table, and some are missing; sequencing was by immunoSEQ multiplex PCR. The sample contains approximately 60,000 clones, roughly nine tenths of which appear only once. The material sequenced was PBMCs. The receptors were sampled from a young woman in good health and CMV-seronegative.

The CDR3 DNA reads as TGTGCCAGCAGCGTCGCCGGTGAGCAGTTCTTC. Its protein is CASSVAGEQFF. The V call is TRBV9, the J call TRBJ2-1; D not resolved. The germline V gene has CDR1 SGDLS and CDR2 YYNGEE. This CDR3 has 11 amino acids. Trimming cost V 2 bases and J 9 bases, with 6 bases left between them. The variable domain in full, completed from reference TRBV9 and TRBJ2-1, reads DSGVTQTPKHLITATGQRVTLRCSPRSGDLSVYWYQQSLDQGLQFLIQYYNGEERAKGNILERFSAQQFPDLHSELNLSSLELGDSALYFCASSVAGEQFFGPGTRLTVL.

V gene TRBV28 combines with J gene TRBJ1-2; D gene ambiguous. The CDR3 sequence is 11 residues long. The V end was cut by 2 bases, the J end by 13 bases, with 11 bases between. Germline V gene sequence: CDR1 MDHEN, CDR2 SYDVKM. The DNA for the CDR3 is TGTGCCAGCAGTTTAAGAAGTCCTATCACCTTC. Encoded protein: CASSLRSPITF.

This chain joins TRBV6-1 and TRBJ1-1; 8 nucleotides agree with TRBD1. The CDR3 extends over 14 amino acids. V dropped 6 bases and J dropped 0; count of bases not matched to a gene: 3. CDR1 and CDR2 from the germline V gene are MNHNS and SASEGT. The CDR3 nucleotides read TGTGCCAGCAGGGTACAGGGGGTGAACACTGAAGCTTTCTTT. This codes for CASRVQGVNTEAFF.

This chain links TRBV27 with TRBJ1-2; no clear D. Germline CDR1 MNHEY, CDR2 SMNVEV (reference sequence). This CDR3 has 15 residues. The ends were cut back, 0 bases at V and 4 bases at J, with 12 bases in the middle. The CDR3 DNA sequence: TGTGCCAGCAGTTTATCGCCAGTGGGGAGCTATGGCTACACCTTC. Its protein product is CASSLSPVGSYGYTF.

This chain connects TRBV2 to TRBJ2-5; weak D call: TRBD1 (6 bases). The V and J ends lost 4 bases and 3 bases respectively, with 12 bases between them. Germline V gives CDR1 SNHLY, CDR2 FYNNEI. The CDR3 sequence is 14 residues long. The CDR3: CASSAETGEETQYF. As DNA, the CDR3 is TGTGCCAGCAGTGCGGAGACAGGCGAAGAGACCCAGTACTTC.

This sequence joins TRBV6-4 and TRBJ2-1, with 8 bases lining up with TRBD2. Germline V gives CDR1 MRHNA, CDR2 SNTAGT. Trimming removed 7 bases from V and 0 bases from J; junction bases left unmatched: 11. CDR3 length: 17 residues. The CDR3 coding sequence is TGTGCCAGCACCACGGGAACGGGAGGGAGCTCCTACAATGAGCAGTTCTTC. Its translation: CASTTGTGGSSYNEQFF.

The chain employs TRBV6-5 and TRBJ2-1, with 12 bases aligning to TRBD2. With 5 bases clipped from V and 9 bases from J, the junction kept 8 bases outside the gene matches. This CDR3 has 15 amino acids. Germline V gene sequence: CDR1 MNHEY, CDR2 SVGAGI. The CDR3 sequence is CASSTRTSGTFEQFF. CDR3 nucleotides: TGTGCCAGCAGTACCCGGACTAGCGGGACTTTTGAGCAGTTCTTC.

The chain recombines TRBV27 with TRBJ2-7; 7 bases are shared with TRBD1. The CDR3 contains 15 residues. The germline gives CDR1 MNHEY, CDR2 SMNVEV (reference sequence). Trimming took 5 bases from V and 3 from J; bases not matched to a gene: 10. This CDR3 reads CASSLSRQGFYEQYF. CDR3 DNA sequence: TGTGCCAGCAGTCTCTCGAGACAGGGATTCTACGAGCAGTACTTC.

CDR3 sequence (DNA): TGTGCCAGCAGCTTAGCACAGGGGGCCGACAATGAGCAGTTCTTC. The encoded protein is CASSLAQGADNEQFF. This chain connects TRBV7-9 to TRBJ2-1; TRBD1 matches 9 bases. The CDR3 totals 15 residues. Trimming removed 0 bases from V and 5 bases from J; junction bases left unmatched: 2. CDR1 is SEHNR, CDR2 FQNEAQ, per germline (reference sequence).

V is TRBV6-6 and J is TRBJ1-5, with D possibly matching TRBD1 (5 bases). This CDR3 has 15 residues. Trimming cost V 0 bases and J 3 bases, with 9 bases left between them. Germline V CDR1 and CDR2: MNHNY, SVGAGI (reference sequence). The chain's CDR3 is CASSYSDSLNQPQHF. DNA for the CDR3: TGTGCCAGCAGTTACTCCGACAGCCTCAATCAGCCCCAGCATTTT.

With regard to this clone: Other DNA sequences in the same sample also yield this CDR3. The rearrangement uses TRBV13 and TRBJ1-2, with TRBD1 matching 12 bases. Trimming cost V 4 bases and J 7 bases; bases outside gene matches: 4. The germline CDR1 and CDR2 sequences are PRHDT and FYEKMQ (reference sequence). The CDR3 sequence is 14 residues long. The CDR3 DNA sequence: TGTGCCAGCAGCTGGGGACAGGGGGCGGGTGGCTACACCTTC. Translation gives CASSWGQGAGGYTF.

The chain is built from TRBV9 and TRBJ2-5, with D maybe TRBD2 (6 bases). This CDR3 is 14 amino acids long. The V end was cut by 0 bases, the J end by 4 bases, with 10 bases between. Germline V lookup: CDR1 SGDLS, CDR2 YYNGEE. The CDR3 region has the DNA TGTGCCAGCAGCGTAGAACTAGCAGCAGAGACCCAGTACTTC. Translated: CASSVELAAETQYF.

Here the CDR3 reads CASSSHRDSTYEQYF. As DNA, the CDR3 is TGTGCCAGCAGTTCCCACCGGGACAGCACCTACGAGCAGTACTTC. The rearrangement uses TRBV27 and TRBJ2-7; 7 nucleotides match TRBD1. The CDR3 has 15 residues. With V trimmed by 4 bases and J by 2 bases, 8 bases remained unmatched. Germline-derived CDR1 and CDR2 are MNHEY and SMNVEV (reference sequence).

V and J are TRBV19 and TRBJ1-2, with 9 bases identical to TRBD1. The V and J ends lost 5 bases and 1 base, in that order; junction bases with no gene match: 5. The CDR3 runs to 15 residues. Germline V gene sequence: CDR1 LNHDA, CDR2 SQIVND (reference sequence). CDR3 loop: CASSPGDRVNYGYTF. CDR3 in DNA: TGTGCCAGTAGTCCAGGGGACAGGGTTAACTATGGCTACACCTTC. Filled out from reference TRBV19 and TRBJ1-2, the complete variable domain reads DGGITQSPKYLFRKEGQNVTLSCEQNLNHDAMYWYRQDPGQGLRLIYYSQIVNDFQKGDIAEGYSVSREKKESFPLTVTSAQKNPTAFYLCASSPGDRVNYGYTFGSGTRLTVV.

The chain is built from TRBV7-2 and TRBJ1-2, with unresolved D. The CDR3 consists of 11 residues. CDR1 is SGHTA and CDR2 is FQGNSA in the germline V gene. Trimming took off 8 bases at V and 7 bases at J, with 11 bases between the two ends. CDR3 bases: TGTGCCAGCTCGGGAAGTCTTGGCTACACCTTC. Protein sequence: CASSGSLGYTF.

V and J are TRBV11-2 and TRBJ2-7, with TRBD1 as a possible D gene (6 bases). Germline V lookup: CDR1 SGHAT, CDR2 FQNNGV. The CDR3 is 17 residues long. V gave up 5 bases and J gave up 3 bases, with 23 bases separating them. As DNA, the CDR3 is TGTGCCAGCAGCCCCCGCAGGGGCGCCAGGGGTGGCTACGAGCAGTACTTC. Translating it yields CASSPRRGARGGYEQYF. Looking up the rest from reference TRBV11-2 and TRBJ2-7 gives the full variable domain: EAGVAQSPRYKIIEKRQSVAFWCNPISGHATLYWYQQILGQGPKLLIQFQNNGVVDDSQLPKDRFSAERLKGVDSTLKIQPAKLEDSAVYLCASSPRRGARGGYEQYFGPGTRLTVT.

This rearrangement joins TRBV6-5 to TRBJ1-3; D gene unclear. Germline V gene sequence: CDR1 MNHEY, CDR2 SVGAGI. This CDR3 comprises 16 residues. Trimming cost V 4 bases and J 0 bases, with 13 bases left between them. The CDR3 sequence is CASSSSTRVSGNTIYF. CDR3 nucleotides: TGTGCCAGCAGTTCATCAACACGGGTCTCTGGAAACACCATATATTTT.

CDR3 sequence (DNA): TGTGCCTCACCCGGGGCGGGGGCGGGTGGCTACACCTTC. It specifies CASPGAGAGGYTF. J is TRBJ1-2 and V is TRBV30; D is possibly TRBD1 (6 bases). CDR1 is GTSNPN and CDR2 is SVGIG in the germline V gene (reference sequence). V shed 7 bases and J shed 7 bases, with 19 bases lying between them. The CDR3 consists of 13 residues.

CDR3 protein: CASSVAPGGGYGGNEQFF. DNA for the CDR3: TGTGCCAGCAGCGTAGCCCCGGGGGGGGGCTACGGGGGAAATGAGCAGTTCTTC. This chain uses TRBV9 with TRBJ2-1; TRBD2 matches 8 bases. The V segment lost 0 bases and the J segment 7 bases; nucleotides outside the gene matches: 15. CDR1 and CDR2 (germline): SGDLS, YYNGEE. CDR3 length equals 18 residues.

This clone was recorded a few times. The CDR3 spells CASSLYGDTDTQYF. The CDR3 DNA follows: TGTGCCAGCAGCTTATACGGGGACACAGATACGCAGTATTTT. This sequence joins TRBV7-8 and TRBJ2-3, with D possibly TRBD2 on 5 matching bases. Germline V gives CDR1 SGHVS, CDR2 FQNEAQ. Trimming removed 2 bases from V and 2 bases from J, with 8 bases in between. The CDR3 consists of 14 residues.

The V gene is TRBV13, the J gene TRBJ2-7; tentative D call: TRBD1 (6 bases). Trimming took off 2 bases at V and 7 bases at J, with 12 bases between the two ends. This CDR3 contains 13 residues. The germline V gene has CDR1 PRHDT and CDR2 FYEKMQ (reference sequence). CDR3 sequence (DNA): TGTGCCAGCAGCTTATACAGGGCCCGGGAGCAGTACTTC. It yields the protein CASSLYRAREQYF.

CDR3 coding DNA: TGTGCCAGCAGTTTAGACAGGGGGTCGGACGAGCAGTACTTC. Protein sequence: CASSLDRGSDEQYF. The chain combines TRBV27 with TRBJ2-7; 9 nucleotides align to TRBD1. This CDR3 comprises 14 residues. Germline CDR1 reads MNHEY; CDR2 reads SMNVEV (reference sequence). The J segment lost 5 bases and the V segment lost 2 bases, leaving 4 bases of the junction unmatched.